This paragraph reports one T cell receptor (beta chain). The antigen is unknown. Trimming removed 0 bases at V and 3 bases at J, with 16 bases between. This CDR3 comprises 17 residues. Germline V gene sequence: CDR1 SGHRS, CDR2 YFSETQ. These data originate in a study of post-analysis software for immune sequencing data. General study findings and limits: About five TRBV segments, including TRBV5-6, TRBV5-1 and TRBV20-1, were more frequent in patients than controls.

TCR beta libraries were prepared from cDNA with unique molecular identifiers. A population of about 0.95 to 11 million T cells gave rise to 400,000 to 550,000 cDNA molecules. One entry per CDR3 protein results from TCRdb running MiXCR on the PCR reads. The table has some 700,000 distinct CDR3 sequences, 55% to 70% seen once; the top ten hold roughly 10%. The rearrangement uses TRBV5-1 and TRBJ2-1; possibly TRBD2 for D (6 bases). The sequenced sample consisted of blood. The sequence came from a girl aged 2 to 9 with multiple sclerosis. The CDR3 DNA follows: TGCGCCAGCAGCTTGGTGGCGGGCCAGGGAGGCTACAATGAGCAGTTCTTC. Translated, it gives CASSLVAGQGGYNEQFF.